This entry concerns a single TCR beta chain. Across roughly 25 US areas, participants ranged in age from about 18 to 100 years. This CDR3 has 12 residues. V lost 7 bases and J 7 bases, leaving 10 bases between the germline ends. Germline CDR1 SNHLY, CDR2 FYNNEI. This entry belongs to a study of blood T cell repertoires in COVID-19. Whole-study context: The analysed material was cDNA or gDNA that came from T cells, B-cell-depleted T cells, or PBMCs.

Data came from immunoSEQ multiplex PCR; TCRdb stores just in-frame clones and leaves some out. The table has 220,000 or so clones, 70% to 85% seen once. Sequenced: PBMCs or T cells enriched from blood (not recorded which). The genes are TRBV2 and TRBJ1-4; possibly TRBD1 for D (6 bases). This sequence originates from a woman between 40 and 55 years old with acute COVID-19. The DNA for the CDR3 is TGTGCCAGCATTTTACAGGGTGAAAAACTGTTTTTT. Translated, it gives CASILQGEKLFF.